These 15 T cell receptor beta chains came from one sample sequenced in a study of blood T cell repertoires in COVID-19. Assay used: immunoSEQ multiplex PCR; TCRdb lists only in-frame clones, some missing. The repertoire holds fewer than 200,000 clones, with roughly 80% as singletons. Input material: peripheral blood. The receptors shown here come from a man in his sixties with acute or convalescent COVID-19.

This rearrangement joins TRBV18 to TRBJ2-3; a possible D gene is TRBD2 (6 bases). Trimming removed 4 bases at V and 0 bases at J, with 11 bases between. From germline, CDR1 is KGHSH and CDR2 LQKENI. The CDR3 contains 15 residues. This CDR3 reads CASSLTSFSTDTQYF. CDR3 DNA: TGTGCCAGCTCACTAACTAGCTTTAGCACAGATACGCAGTATTTT.

The gene calls are TRBV30 and TRBJ1-5; D perhaps matches TRBD1 (5 bases). The germline CDR1 and CDR2 sequences are GTSNPN and SVGIG (reference sequence). The CDR3 consists of 15 residues. The V gene lost 0 bases and the J gene lost 0 bases, with 9 bases spanning the gap. The CDR3 DNA reads as TGTGCCTGGAGTGTAGGAGGGGATAGCAATCAGCCCCAGCATTTT. Translated, it gives CAWSVGGDSNQPQHF.

This clone has a single count. V gene TRBV10-3 combines with J gene TRBJ2-5; 10 nucleotides match TRBD1. CDR1 is ENHRY, CDR2 SYGVKD, per germline. Trimming took 4 bases from V and 3 from J; bases not matched to a gene: 2. This CDR3 is built from 14 residues. The CDR3 spells CAISAGTGEETQYF. The CDR3, as DNA: TGTGCCATCAGTGCCGGGACAGGGGAAGAGACCCAGTACTTC.

V usage is TRBV7-2 and J usage is TRBJ2-7, with 7 positions matching TRBD1. This CDR3 has 16 amino acids. The germline gives CDR1 SGHTA, CDR2 FQGNSA. The J segment lost 0 bases and the V segment lost 5 bases, leaving 10 bases of the junction unmatched. CDR3 nucleotides: TGTGCCAGCAGCCTTTCGACAGGGTTATACTCCTACGAGCAGTACTTC. This translates into CASSLSTGLYSYEQYF.

This chain joins TRBV19 and TRBJ2-1; the match to TRBD2 covers 8 bases. The V segment lost 4 bases and the J segment 0 bases; nucleotides outside the gene matches: 2. Germline V gene sequence: CDR1 LNHDA, CDR2 SQIVND (reference sequence). The CDR3 has 15 amino acids. Here the CDR3 DNA reads TGTGCCAGTAGTAGCGGGGGGAGCTCCTACAATGAGCAGTTCTTC. This codes for CASSSGGSSYNEQFF.

In this sample, this clone turned up once. V is TRBV7-9 and J is TRBJ2-1; weak D call: TRBD1 (5 bases). This CDR3 region has 12 residues. The V and J ends lost 3 bases and 9 bases respectively, with 9 bases between them. The germline V gene encodes CDR1 SEHNR and CDR2 FQNEAQ (reference sequence). The CDR3 region is CASSLGRCEQFF. DNA of the CDR3: TGTGCCAGCAGCTTGGGGCGTTGTGAGCAGTTCTTC.

The chain carries TRBV30 and TRBJ2-3; TRBD1 is a possible D gene (6 bases). The CDR3 has 16 residues. V shed 2 bases and J shed 2 bases, with 17 bases lying between them. The germline V gene has CDR1 GTSNPN and CDR2 SVGIG (reference sequence). The CDR3 sequence: CAWSPLRGTPTDTQYF. The CDR3 nucleotides are TGTGCCTGGAGTCCTTTGAGGGGGACCCCCACAGATACGCAGTATTTT.

The chain employs TRBV24-1 and TRBJ2-7, with 7 bases aligning to TRBD1. The J segment lost 6 bases and the V segment lost 4 bases, leaving 5 bases of the junction unmatched. The CDR3 length is 13 residues. Germline CDR1 KGHDR, CDR2 SFDVKD. The CDR3 region is CATSEVPGGEQYF. In DNA form, the CDR3 reads TGTGCCACCAGTGAGGTGCCAGGGGGCGAGCAGTACTTC.

This clone has only a few counts. The DNA of the CDR3 is TGTGCCAGCAGCACCCGGGGACAGGGAGTTTCACCCCTCCACTTT. Translating gives CASSTRGQGVSPLHF. The rearrangement uses TRBV7-3 and TRBJ1-6; 9 bases align to TRBD1. CDR3 length: 15 amino acids. The junction had 8 bases not matched to a gene; V was cut back by 5 bases and J by 9 bases. CDR1 is SGHTA, CDR2 FQGTGA, per germline.

The V gene is TRBV5-6, the J gene TRBJ1-3; a weak D match, TRBD1 (6 bases). This CDR3 spans 19 amino acids. Per the germline V gene, CDR1 is SGHDT and CDR2 is YYEEEE. V shed 2 bases and J shed 9 bases, with 30 bases lying between them. The CDR3 nucleotides are TGTGCCAGCAGCTTTCTCTCTCCCTTTCGGGACACGGGTTTGGGCACCATATATTTT. This codes for CASSFLSPFRDTGLGTIYF.

This chain uses TRBV6-5 with TRBJ2-3; 10 bases line up with TRBD1. This CDR3 comprises 14 residues. Germline V gene data show CDR1 as MNHEY and CDR2 as SVGAGI. The J segment lost 3 bases and the V segment lost 8 bases, leaving 5 bases of the junction unmatched. The CDR3, as DNA: TGTGCCAGCTTCGACAGGGGGCGAACAGATACGCAGTATTTT. Translating gives CASFDRGRTDTQYF.

V and J are TRBV5-1 and TRBJ1-4; D is possibly TRBD1 (5 bases). The V gene lost 2 bases and the J gene lost 2 bases, with 7 bases spanning the gap. The CDR3 totals 14 residues. Germline-derived CDR1 and CDR2 are SGHRS and YFSETQ. This CDR3 is CASSFGATNEKLFF. In DNA form, the CDR3 reads TGCGCCAGCAGCTTTGGGGCGACTAATGAAAAACTGTTTTTT.

The rearrangement joins TRBV4-3 to TRBJ2-3; possibly TRBD1 for D (5 bases). The ends were cut back, 0 bases at V and 15 bases at J, with 22 bases in the middle. CDR3 length: 15 residues. Per the germline V gene, CDR1 is LGHNA and CDR2 is YSLEER. CDR3 nucleotides: TGCGCCAGCAGCCAAGACCCGACAGTTCTCGGTTTTGTATATTTT. Its translation is CASSQDPTVLGFVYF.

The V call is TRBV6-2 or TRBV6-3, the J call TRBJ1-6; 9 bases line up with TRBD1. J gave up 7 bases and V 3 bases, and 4 bases lay outside the gene matches. The CDR3 consists of 15 residues. Germline V gives CDR1 MNHEY, CDR2 SVGEGT. The CDR3 DNA reads as TGTGCCAGCAGTTATCGGGACAGGGTAAATTCACCCCTCCACTTT. This encodes CASSYRDRVNSPLHF.

V gene TRBV7-8 combines with J gene TRBJ2-7, with a possible D match to TRBD1 (6 bases). CDR1 and CDR2 from the germline V gene are SGHVS and FQNEAQ. The V gene lost 5 bases and the J gene lost 3 bases, with 17 bases spanning the gap. The length of the CDR3 is 15 residues. CDR3 residues: CASSPSTGEIYEQYF. CDR3 in DNA: TGTGCCAGCAGCCCATCGACAGGCGAGATCTACGAGCAGTACTTC. The full variable domain, its missing parts supplied by reference TRBV7-8 and TRBJ2-7, is GAGVSQSPRYKVAKRGQDVALRCDPISGHVSLFWYQQALGQGPEFLTYFQNEAQLDKSGLPSDRFFAERPEGSVSTLKIQRTQQEDSAVYLCASSPSTGEIYEQYFGPGTRLTVT.